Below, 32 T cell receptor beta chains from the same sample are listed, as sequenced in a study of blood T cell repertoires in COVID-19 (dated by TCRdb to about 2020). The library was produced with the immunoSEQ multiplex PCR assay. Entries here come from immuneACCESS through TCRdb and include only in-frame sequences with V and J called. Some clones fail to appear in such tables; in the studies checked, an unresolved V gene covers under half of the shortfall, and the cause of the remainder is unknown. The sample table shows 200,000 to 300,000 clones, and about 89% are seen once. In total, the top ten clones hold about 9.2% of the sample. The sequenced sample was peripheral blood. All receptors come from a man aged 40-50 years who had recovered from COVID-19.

Written as DNA, the CDR3 is TGTGCCAGCAGCCGAACAGGGGGCGGCTCACCCCTCCACTTT. It specifies CASSRTGGGSPLHF. The J gene is TRBJ1-6, the V gene TRBV7-3, with TRBD1 identical over 9 bases. This CDR3 has 14 amino acids. CDR1 and CDR2 (germline): SGHTA, FQGTGA. Trimming took 5 bases from V and 10 from J; bases not matched to a gene: 6.

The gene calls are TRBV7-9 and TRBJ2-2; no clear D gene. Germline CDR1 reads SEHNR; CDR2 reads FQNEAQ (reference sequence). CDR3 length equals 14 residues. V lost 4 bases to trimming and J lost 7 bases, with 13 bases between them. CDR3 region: CASSSLRDSGELFF. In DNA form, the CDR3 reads TGTGCCAGCAGCTCGCTGCGCGATAGCGGGGAGCTGTTTTTT.

DNA of the CDR3: TGTGCCAGCAGTAAAGGACAGGGGCACTACGAGCAGTACTTC. Translation gives CASSKGQGHYEQYF. The V gene is TRBV25-1, the J gene TRBJ2-7, with TRBD1 matching 9 bases. The CDR3 extends over 14 amino acids. Germline-derived CDR1 and CDR2 are MGHDK and SYGVNS. V shed 5 bases and J 3 bases; nucleotides not matched to a gene: 5.

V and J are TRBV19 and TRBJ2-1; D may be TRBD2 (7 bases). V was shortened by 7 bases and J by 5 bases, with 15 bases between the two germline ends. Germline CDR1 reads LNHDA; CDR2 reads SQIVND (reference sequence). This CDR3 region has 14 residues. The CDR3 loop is CASTERGGNNEQFF. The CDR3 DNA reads TGTGCCAGTACCGAAAGGGGGGGTAACAATGAGCAGTTCTTC.

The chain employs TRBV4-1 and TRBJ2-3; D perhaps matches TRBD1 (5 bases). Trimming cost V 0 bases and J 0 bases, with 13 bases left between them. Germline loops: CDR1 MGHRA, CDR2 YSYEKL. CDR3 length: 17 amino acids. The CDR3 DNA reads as TGCGCCAGCAGCCAAGATATTGGGGCGCCAAGCACAGATACGCAGTATTTT. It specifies CASSQDIGAPSTDTQYF.

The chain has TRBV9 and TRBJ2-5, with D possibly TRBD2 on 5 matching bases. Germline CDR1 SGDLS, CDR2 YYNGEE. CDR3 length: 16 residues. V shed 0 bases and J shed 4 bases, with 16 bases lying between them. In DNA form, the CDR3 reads TGTGCCAGCAGCGTAGAAGGGCGGCGGGTCCGAGAGACCCAGTACTTC. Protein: CASSVEGRRVRETQYF.

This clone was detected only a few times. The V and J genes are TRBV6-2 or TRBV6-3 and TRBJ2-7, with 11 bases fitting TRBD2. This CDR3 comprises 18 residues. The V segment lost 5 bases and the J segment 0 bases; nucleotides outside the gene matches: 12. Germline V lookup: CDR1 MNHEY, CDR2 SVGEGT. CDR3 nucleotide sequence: TGTGCCAGCAGTAACCCCGGACTAGCGGGCCCAAGCTCCTACGAGCAGTACTTC. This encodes CASSNPGLAGPSSYEQYF.

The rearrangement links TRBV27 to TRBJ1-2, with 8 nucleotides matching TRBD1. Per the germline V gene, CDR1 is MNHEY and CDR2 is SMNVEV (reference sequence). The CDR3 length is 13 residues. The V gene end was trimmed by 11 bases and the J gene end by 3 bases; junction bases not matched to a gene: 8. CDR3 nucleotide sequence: TGTGCCTCTGGGACAGGCGGTTACTATGGCTACACCTTC. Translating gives CASGTGGYYGYTF.

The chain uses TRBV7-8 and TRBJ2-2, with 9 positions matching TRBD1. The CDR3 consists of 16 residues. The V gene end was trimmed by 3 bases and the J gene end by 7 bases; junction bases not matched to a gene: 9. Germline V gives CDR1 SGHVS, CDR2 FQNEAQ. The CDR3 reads CASSFQTGGVGGELFF. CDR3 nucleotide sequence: TGTGCCAGCAGCTTCCAAACAGGGGGCGTGGGCGGGGAGCTGTTTTTT.

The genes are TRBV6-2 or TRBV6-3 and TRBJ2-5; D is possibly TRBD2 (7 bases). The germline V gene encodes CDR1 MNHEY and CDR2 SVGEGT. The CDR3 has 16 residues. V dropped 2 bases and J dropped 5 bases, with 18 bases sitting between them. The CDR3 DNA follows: TGTGCCAGCAGTTACCCTGGTTTGCGGGGGCCGGAGACCCAGTACTTC. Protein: CASSYPGLRGPETQYF.

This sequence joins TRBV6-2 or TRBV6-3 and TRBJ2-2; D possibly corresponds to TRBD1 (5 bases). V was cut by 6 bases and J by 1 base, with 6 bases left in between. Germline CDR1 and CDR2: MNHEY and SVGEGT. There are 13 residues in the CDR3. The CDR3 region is CASSGQNTGELFF. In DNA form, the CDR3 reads TGTGCCAGCAGCGGACAGAACACCGGGGAGCTGTTTTTT.

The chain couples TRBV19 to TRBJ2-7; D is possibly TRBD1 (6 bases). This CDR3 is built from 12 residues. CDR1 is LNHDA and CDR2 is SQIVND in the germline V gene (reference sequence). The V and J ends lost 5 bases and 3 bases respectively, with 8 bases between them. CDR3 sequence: CASSGQIYEQYF. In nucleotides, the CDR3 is TGTGCCAGTAGTGGACAGATCTACGAGCAGTACTTC. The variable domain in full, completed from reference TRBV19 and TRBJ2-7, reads DGGITQSPKYLFRKEGQNVTLSCEQNLNHDAMYWYRQDPGQGLRLIYYSQIVNDFQKGDIAEGYSVSREKKESFPLTVTSAQKNPTAFYLCASSGQIYEQYFGPGTRLTVT.

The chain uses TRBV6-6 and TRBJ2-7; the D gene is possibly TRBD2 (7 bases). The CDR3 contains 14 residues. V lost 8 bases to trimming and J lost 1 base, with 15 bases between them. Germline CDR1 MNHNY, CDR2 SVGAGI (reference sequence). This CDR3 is CASGWGGRSYEQYF. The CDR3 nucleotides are TGTGCCAGCGGCTGGGGGGGCCGGTCCTACGAGCAGTACTTC.

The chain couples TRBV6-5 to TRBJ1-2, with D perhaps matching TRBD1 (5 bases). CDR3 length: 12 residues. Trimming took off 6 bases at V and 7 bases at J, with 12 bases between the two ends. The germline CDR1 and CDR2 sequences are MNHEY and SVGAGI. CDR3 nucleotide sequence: TGTGCCAGCAGCGCCGGGGGACTTGGCTACACCTTC. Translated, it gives CASSAGGLGYTF.

CDR3 coding DNA: TGTGCCAGCCACTACAGGGCGTATTTGGACACCATATATTTT. Amino acid sequence: CASHYRAYLDTIYF. This sequence joins TRBV6-6 and TRBJ1-3; possibly TRBD1 for D (6 bases). Germline V gene sequence: CDR1 MNHNY, CDR2 SVGAGI (reference sequence). There are 14 residues in the CDR3. Trimming took 8 bases from V and 8 from J, leaving 19 bases between them.

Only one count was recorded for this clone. The chain's CDR3 is CASSAPGLAGTDTQYF. Written as DNA, the CDR3 is TGTGCCAGCAGCGCACCGGGACTAGCGGGGACAGATACGCAGTATTTT. This sequence joins TRBV5-4 and TRBJ2-3; 13 nucleotides match TRBD2. This CDR3 is 16 amino acids long. CDR1 and CDR2 from the germline V gene are SGHNT and YYREEE (reference sequence). V lost 4 bases to trimming and J lost 3 bases; unmatched junction nucleotides: 5.

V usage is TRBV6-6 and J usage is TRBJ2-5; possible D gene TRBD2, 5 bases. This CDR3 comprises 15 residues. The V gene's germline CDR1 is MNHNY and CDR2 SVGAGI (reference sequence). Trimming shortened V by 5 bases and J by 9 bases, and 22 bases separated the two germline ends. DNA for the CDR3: TGTGCCAGCAGTAGCCTAACCCTGTCGGAGAGGGCCCAGTACTTC. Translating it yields CASSSLTLSERAQYF.

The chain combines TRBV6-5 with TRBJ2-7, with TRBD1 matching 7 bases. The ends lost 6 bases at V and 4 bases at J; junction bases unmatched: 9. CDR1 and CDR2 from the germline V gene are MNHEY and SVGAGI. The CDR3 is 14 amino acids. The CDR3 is CASSDRVGRYEQYF. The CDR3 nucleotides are TGTGCCAGCAGCGACAGGGTCGGTAGGTACGAGCAGTACTTC.

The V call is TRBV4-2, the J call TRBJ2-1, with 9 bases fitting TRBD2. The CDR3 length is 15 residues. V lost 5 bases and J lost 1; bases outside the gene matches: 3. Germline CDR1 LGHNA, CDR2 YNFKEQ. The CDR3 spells CASSSSGVSYNEQFF. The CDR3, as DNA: TGTGCCAGCAGCTCTAGCGGGGTTTCCTACAATGAGCAGTTCTTC.

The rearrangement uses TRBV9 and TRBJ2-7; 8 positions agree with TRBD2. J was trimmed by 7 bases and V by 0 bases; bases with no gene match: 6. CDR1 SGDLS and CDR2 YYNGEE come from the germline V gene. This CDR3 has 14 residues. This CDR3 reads CASSVAGGPWEQYF. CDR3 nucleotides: TGTGCCAGCAGCGTAGCGGGAGGGCCGTGGGAGCAGTACTTC.

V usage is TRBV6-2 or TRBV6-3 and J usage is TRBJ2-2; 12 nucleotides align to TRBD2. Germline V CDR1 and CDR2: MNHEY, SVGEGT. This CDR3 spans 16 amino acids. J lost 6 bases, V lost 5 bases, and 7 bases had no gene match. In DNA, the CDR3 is TGTGCCAGCAGTGATAATCTAGCGGGGGGGCCCGGGGAGCTGTTTTTT. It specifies CASSDNLAGGPGELFF.

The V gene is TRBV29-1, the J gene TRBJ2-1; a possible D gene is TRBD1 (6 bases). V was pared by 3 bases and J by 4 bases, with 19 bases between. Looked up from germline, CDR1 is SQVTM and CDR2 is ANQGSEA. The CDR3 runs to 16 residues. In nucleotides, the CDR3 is TGCAGCGTTGATGGTTTGGCAGGGGCCCGATACAATGAGCAGTTCTTC. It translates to CSVDGLAGARYNEQFF.

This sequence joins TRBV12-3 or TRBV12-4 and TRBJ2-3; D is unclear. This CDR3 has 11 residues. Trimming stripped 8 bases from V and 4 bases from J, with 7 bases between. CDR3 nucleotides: TGTGCCAGCTATAGAGCAGATACGCAGTATTTT. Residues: CASYRADTQYF.

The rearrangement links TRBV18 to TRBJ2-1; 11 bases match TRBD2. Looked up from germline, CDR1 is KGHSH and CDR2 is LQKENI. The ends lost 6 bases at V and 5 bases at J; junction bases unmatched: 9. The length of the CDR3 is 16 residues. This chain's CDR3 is CASSPFISGGDNEQFF. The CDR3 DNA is TGTGCCAGCTCGCCATTTATTAGCGGGGGGGACAATGAGCAGTTCTTC.

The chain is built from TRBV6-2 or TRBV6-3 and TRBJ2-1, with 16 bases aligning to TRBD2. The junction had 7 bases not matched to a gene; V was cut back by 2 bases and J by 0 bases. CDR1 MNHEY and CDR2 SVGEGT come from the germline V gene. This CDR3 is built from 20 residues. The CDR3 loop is CASSYRPGLAGGPSYNEQFF. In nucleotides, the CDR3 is TGTGCCAGCAGTTACAGGCCGGGACTAGCGGGAGGGCCCTCCTACAATGAGCAGTTCTTC.

In DNA, the CDR3 is TGCGCCAGCAGCCGGGACAGGGGAACCTACGAGCAGTACTTC. It codes for CASSRDRGTYEQYF. This chain links TRBV4-3 with TRBJ2-7; 10 bases match TRBD1. Germline lookup yields CDR1 LGHNA and CDR2 YSLEER. This CDR3 is built from 14 residues. J gave up 2 bases and V 4 bases, and 2 bases lay outside the gene matches.

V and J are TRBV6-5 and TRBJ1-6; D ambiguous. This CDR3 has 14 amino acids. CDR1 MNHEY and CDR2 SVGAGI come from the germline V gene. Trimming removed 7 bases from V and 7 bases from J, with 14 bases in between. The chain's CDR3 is CASTRAPGNSPLHF. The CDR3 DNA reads TGTGCCAGCACCCGAGCACCAGGAAATTCACCCCTCCACTTT.

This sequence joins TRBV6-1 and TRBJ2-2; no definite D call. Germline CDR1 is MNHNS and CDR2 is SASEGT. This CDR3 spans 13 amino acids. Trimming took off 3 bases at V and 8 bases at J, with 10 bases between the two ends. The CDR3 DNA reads TGTGCCAGCAGTGACAGGCCCTGGGGGGAGCTGTTTTTT. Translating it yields CASSDRPWGELFF.

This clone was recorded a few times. The CDR3 spells CASSHTGGISEKLFF. In DNA, the CDR3 is TGTGCCAGCAGCCATACAGGGGGCATAAGCGAAAAACTGTTTTTT. This chain joins TRBV3-1 (or the pseudogene TRBV3-2) and TRBJ1-4, with TRBD1 matching 9 bases. The CDR3 contains 15 residues. The trim removed 3 bases at V and 8 bases at J, leaving 7 bases unmatched. Per germline, CDR1 LGHDT and CDR2 YNNKEL (reference sequence).

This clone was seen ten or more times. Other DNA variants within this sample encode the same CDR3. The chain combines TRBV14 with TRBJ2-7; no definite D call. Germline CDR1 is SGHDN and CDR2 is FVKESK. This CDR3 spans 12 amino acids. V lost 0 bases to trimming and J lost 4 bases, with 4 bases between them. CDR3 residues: CASSQDSYEQYF. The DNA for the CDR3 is TGTGCCAGCAGCCAAGATTCTTACGAGCAGTACTTC.

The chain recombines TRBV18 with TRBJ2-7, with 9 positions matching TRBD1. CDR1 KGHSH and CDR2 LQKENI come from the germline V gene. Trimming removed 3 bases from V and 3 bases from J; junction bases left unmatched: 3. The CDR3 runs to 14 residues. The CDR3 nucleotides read TGTGCCAGCTCACCTCAGGGACAGGGCTACGAGCAGTACTTC. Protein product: CASSPQGQGYEQYF.

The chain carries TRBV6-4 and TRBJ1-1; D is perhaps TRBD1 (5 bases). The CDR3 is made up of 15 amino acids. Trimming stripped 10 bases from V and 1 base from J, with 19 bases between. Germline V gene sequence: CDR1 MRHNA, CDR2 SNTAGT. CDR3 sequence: CATPRGGTWNTEAFF. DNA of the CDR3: TGTGCCACCCCCCGGGGGGGAACATGGAACACTGAAGCTTTCTTT.